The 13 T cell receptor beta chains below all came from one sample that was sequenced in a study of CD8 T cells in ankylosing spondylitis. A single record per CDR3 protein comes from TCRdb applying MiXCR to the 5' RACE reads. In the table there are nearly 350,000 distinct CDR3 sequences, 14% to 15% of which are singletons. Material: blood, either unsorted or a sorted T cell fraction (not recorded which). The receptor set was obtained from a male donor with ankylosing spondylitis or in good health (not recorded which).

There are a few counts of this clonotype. CDR3 residues: CASSSYNQGVYEQYF. The CDR3 DNA reads as TGTGCCAGCAGTTCGTACAACCAGGGAGTCTACGAGCAGTACTTC. The V gene is TRBV5-6, the J gene TRBJ2-7, with D possibly called TRBD1 or TRBD2 (5 bases each). This CDR3 spans 15 amino acids. From germline, CDR1 is SGHDT and CDR2 YYEEEE. V lost 5 bases to trimming and J lost 3 bases, with 18 bases between them.

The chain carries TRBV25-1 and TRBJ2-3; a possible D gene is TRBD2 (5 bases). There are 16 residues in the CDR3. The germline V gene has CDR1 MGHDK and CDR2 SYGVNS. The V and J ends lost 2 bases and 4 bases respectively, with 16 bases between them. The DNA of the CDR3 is TGTGCCAGCAGTGAAAGGCCCTCCCGGGGAGCAGATACGCAGTATTTT. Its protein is CASSERPSRGADTQYF.

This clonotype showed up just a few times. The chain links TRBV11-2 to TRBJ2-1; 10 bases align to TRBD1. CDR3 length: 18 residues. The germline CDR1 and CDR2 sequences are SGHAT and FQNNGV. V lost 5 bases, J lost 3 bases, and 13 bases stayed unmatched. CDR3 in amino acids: CASSPRPPGTGDYNEQFF. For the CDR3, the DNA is TGTGCCAGCAGCCCACGCCCCCCGGGGACAGGGGACTACAATGAGCAGTTCTTC.

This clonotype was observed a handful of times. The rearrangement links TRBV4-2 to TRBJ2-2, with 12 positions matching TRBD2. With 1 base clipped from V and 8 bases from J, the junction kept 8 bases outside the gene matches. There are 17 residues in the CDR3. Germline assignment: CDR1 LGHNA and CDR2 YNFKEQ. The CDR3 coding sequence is TGTGCCAGCAGCCAAGTTAGGGCTAGCGGGAGGGCTGGGGAGCTGTTTTTT. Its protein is CASSQVRASGRAGELFF.

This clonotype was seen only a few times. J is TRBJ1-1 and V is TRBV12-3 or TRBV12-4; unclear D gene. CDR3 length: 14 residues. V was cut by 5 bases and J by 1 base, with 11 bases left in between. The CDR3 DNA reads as TGTGCCAGCAGTAATCCCCAAAAGAACACTGAAGCTTTCTTT. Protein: CASSNPQKNTEAFF.

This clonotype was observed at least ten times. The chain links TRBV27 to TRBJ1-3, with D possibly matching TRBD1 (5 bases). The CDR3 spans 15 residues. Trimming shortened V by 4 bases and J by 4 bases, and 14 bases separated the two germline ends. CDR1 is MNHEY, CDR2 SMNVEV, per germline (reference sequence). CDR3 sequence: CASSSYGTRGNTIYF. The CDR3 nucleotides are TGTGCCAGCAGTTCCTACGGGACCCGCGGAAACACCATATATTTT.

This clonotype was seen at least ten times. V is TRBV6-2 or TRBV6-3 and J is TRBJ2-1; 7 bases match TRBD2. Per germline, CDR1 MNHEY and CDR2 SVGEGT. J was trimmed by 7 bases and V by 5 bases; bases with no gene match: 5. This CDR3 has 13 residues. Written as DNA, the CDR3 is TGTGCCAGCAGTGACCGGCGGGGGAATGAGCAGTTCTTC. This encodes CASSDRRGNEQFF.

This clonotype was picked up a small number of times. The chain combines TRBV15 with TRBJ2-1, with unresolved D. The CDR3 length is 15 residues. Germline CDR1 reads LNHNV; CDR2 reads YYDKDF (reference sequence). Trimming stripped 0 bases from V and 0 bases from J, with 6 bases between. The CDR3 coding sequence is TGTGCCACCAGCAGAGAGGACGGCTCCTACAATGAGCAGTTCTTC. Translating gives CATSREDGSYNEQFF.

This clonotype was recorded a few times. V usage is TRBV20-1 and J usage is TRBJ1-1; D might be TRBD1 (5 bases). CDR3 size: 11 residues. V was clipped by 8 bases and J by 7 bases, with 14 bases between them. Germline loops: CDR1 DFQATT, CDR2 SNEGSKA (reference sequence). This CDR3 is CSIRQLYEAFF. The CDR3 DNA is TGCAGTATCAGACAGCTCTATGAAGCTTTCTTT.

The CDR3 loop is CASSQDDRTGGHYGYTF. DNA of the CDR3: TGCGCCAGCAGCCAAGATGATCGCACAGGGGGCCACTATGGCTACACCTTC. The chain has TRBV4-1 and TRBJ1-2, with TRBD1 matching over 9 bases. V was clipped by 0 bases and J by 3 bases; unmatched bases: 8. The CDR3 sequence is 17 residues long. The germline CDR1 and CDR2 sequences are MGHRA and YSYEKL.

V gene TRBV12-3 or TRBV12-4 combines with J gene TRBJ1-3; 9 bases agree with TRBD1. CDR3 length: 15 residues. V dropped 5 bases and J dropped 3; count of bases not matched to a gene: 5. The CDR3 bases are TGTGCCAGCAGTCAACGACAGGGGGGTGGAAACACCATATATTTT. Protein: CASSQRQGGGNTIYF.

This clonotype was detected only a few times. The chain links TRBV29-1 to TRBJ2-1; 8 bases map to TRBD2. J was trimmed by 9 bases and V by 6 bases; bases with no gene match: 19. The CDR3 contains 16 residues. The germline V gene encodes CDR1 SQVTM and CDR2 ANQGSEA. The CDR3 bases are TGCAGCGTCCCGCGGGGGGAGGGTTCTTGGAGCGGTGAGCAGTTCTTC. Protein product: CSVPRGEGSWSGEQFF.

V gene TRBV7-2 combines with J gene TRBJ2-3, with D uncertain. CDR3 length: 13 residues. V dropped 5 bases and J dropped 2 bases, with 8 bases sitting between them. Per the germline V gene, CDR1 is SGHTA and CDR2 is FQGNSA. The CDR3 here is CASSRSNTDTQYF. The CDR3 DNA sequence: TGTGCCAGCAGCAGATCCAACACAGATACGCAGTATTTT.